What follows are 5 T cell receptor beta chains derived from one specimen sequenced in a study of blood T cell repertoires in COVID-19. Sequenced by immunoSEQ multiplex PCR; TCRdb stores in-frame clones only, minus some. This sample has 250,000 to 300,000 clones, with 80% to 95% found just once. Sequences were obtained from PBMCs or T cells enriched from blood (not recorded which). Receptor source: a woman aged 25-40 years who had recovered from COVID-19.

The J gene is TRBJ2-7, the V gene TRBV7-9; possible D gene TRBD2, 6 bases. The germline V gene has CDR1 SEHNR and CDR2 FQNEAQ (reference sequence). The CDR3 length is 15 residues. V lost 1 base to trimming and J lost 4 bases, with 14 bases between them. Written as DNA, the CDR3 is TGTGCCAGCAGCTTAGAGGGGACTGGATTTTACGAGCAGTACTTC. Translating gives CASSLEGTGFYEQYF.

The chain carries TRBV11-2 and TRBJ2-1; 13 bases are shared with TRBD2. In germline, CDR1 is SGHAT, CDR2 FQNNGV. This CDR3 has 19 residues. Trimming took 4 bases from V and 6 from J; bases not matched to a gene: 15. The CDR3 reads CASSSQLGTSGASPNEQFF. As DNA, the CDR3 is TGTGCCAGCAGCTCCCAATTGGGGACTAGCGGGGCCTCTCCCAATGAGCAGTTCTTC.

This rearrangement joins TRBV21-1 to TRBJ1-5; TRBD1 reflects the table's D call only, with no check against the DNA. TRBV21-1 corresponds to a pseudogene. The CDR3 extends over 15 amino acids. Here the CDR3 DNA reads TGTGCCAGCAGCGCCCGGGACAGGGGGTATCAGCCCCAGCATTTT. It encodes CASSARDRGYQPQHF.

The genes are TRBV5-1 and TRBJ1-2; D is perhaps TRBD1 (6 bases). The germline V and J ends were trimmed by 1 base and 9 bases, with 13 bases remaining between them. CDR3 size: 13 residues. In germline, CDR1 is SGHRS, CDR2 YFSETQ. CDR3 residues: CASSLSGVESYTF. CDR3 DNA sequence: TGCGCCAGCAGCTTGTCAGGGGTTGAGAGCTACACCTTC.

The rearrangement joins TRBV23-1 to TRBJ1-3, with a tentative D call TRBD1 (5 bases). TRBV23-1 is an open reading frame, and its role is uncertain. V lost 0 bases and J 2 bases, leaving 11 bases between the germline ends. This CDR3 has 16 residues. CDR3 residues: CASSQSQGRAGNTIYF. CDR3 nucleotide sequence: TGCGCCAGCAGTCAATCCCAGGGTCGGGCTGGAAACACCATATATTTT.